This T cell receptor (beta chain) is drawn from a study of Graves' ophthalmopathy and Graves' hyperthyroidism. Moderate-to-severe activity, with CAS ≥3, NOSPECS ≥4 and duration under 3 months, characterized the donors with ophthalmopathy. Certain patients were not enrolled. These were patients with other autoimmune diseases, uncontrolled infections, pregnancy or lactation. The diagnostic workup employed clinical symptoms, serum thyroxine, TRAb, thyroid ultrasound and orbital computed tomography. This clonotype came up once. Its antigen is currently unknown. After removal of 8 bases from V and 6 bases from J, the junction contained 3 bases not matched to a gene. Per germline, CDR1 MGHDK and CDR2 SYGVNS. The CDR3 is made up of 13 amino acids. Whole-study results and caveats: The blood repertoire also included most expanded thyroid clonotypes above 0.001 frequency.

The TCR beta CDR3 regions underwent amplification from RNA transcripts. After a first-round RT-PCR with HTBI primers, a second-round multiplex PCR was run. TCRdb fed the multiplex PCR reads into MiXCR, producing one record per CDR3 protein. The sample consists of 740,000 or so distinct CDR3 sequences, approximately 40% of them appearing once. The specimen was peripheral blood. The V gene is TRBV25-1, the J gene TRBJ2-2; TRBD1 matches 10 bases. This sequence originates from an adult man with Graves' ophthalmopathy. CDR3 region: CASVDRGPGELFF. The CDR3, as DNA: TGTGCCAGCGTTGACAGGGGGCCCGGGGAGCTGTTTTTT.